This paragraph reports one T cell receptor (beta chain). This CDR3 has 15 amino acids. Trimming pared 6 bases from V and 8 bases from J, leaving 20 bases between. Germline loops: CDR1 SGHTS, CDR2 YDEGEE. This sample stems from a study of blood T cell repertoires in COVID-19. About the research overall: The United States, Italy and Spain were the sources of the acute and convalescent COVID-19 samples. Sample material is recorded as cDNA or gDNA derived from T cells, B-cell-depleted T cells, or PBMCs.

Patients from Seattle were sampled longitudinally, starting during active infection. As handled by the study authors: Reference gene primer amplification yielded estimated nucleated cell counts. Some clones are missing from TCRdb's copy, which holds only in-frame ones; the method was immunoSEQ multiplex PCR. The V and J calls and clone size come from that table; D and trimming were worked out from the DNA. The table has about 500,000 clones, roughly 87% seen once. The sequence came from a man aged 18-30 years with COVID-19, enrolled during active disease. Sequencing used peripheral blood. The chain is built from TRBV5-8 and TRBJ2-2; a weak D match, TRBD1 (6 bases). In DNA, the CDR3 is TGTGCCAGCACCTATTACGTTCAGGGGAGTGGGGAGCTGTTTTTT. Translated: CASTYYVQGSGELFF.